This T cell receptor beta chain was retrieved from a study of T cell changes during pregnancy in multiple sclerosis. V shed 4 bases and J shed 7 bases, with 17 bases lying between them. This CDR3 is built from 16 residues. CDR1 is SEHNR, CDR2 FQNEAQ, per germline (reference sequence). Assay: immunoSEQ multiplex PCR; the TCRdb copy retains only in-frame clones and omits some. This table has over 60,000 clones, about nine tenths appearing once. This sequence joins TRBV7-9 and TRBJ1-6; D call uncertain. The material sequenced was peripheral blood, taken in the third trimester of pregnancy. The receptor was isolated from a female donor in good health, enrolled as a control in a pregnancy study. CDR3 sequence (DNA): TGTGCCAGCAGCTCGGGGTCCGGCCGCGTCAATTCACCCCTCCACTTT. It encodes CASSSGSGRVNSPLHF.